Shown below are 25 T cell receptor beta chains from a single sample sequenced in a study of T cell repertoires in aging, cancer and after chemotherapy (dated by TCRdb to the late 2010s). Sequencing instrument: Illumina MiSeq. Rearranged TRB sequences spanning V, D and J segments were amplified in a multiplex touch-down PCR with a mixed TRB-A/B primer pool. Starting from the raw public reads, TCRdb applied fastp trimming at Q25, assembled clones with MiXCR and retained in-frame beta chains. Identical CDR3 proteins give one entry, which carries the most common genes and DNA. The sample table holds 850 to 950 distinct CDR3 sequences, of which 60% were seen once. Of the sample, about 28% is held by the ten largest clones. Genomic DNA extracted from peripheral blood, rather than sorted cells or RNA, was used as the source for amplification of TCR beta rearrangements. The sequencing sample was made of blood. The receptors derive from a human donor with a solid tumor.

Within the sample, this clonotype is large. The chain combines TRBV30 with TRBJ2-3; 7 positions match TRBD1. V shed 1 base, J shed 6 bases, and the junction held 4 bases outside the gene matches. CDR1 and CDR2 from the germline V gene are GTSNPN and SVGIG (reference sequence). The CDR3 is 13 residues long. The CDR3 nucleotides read TGTGCCTGGAGTGGACAGGGATTGGATACGCAGTATTTT. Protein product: CAWSGQGLDTQYF.

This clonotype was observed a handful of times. The chain's CDR3 is CASSLAGEGTDTQYF. In DNA, the CDR3 is TGTGCCAGCAGTTTAGCGGGCGAAGGCACAGATACGCAGTATTTT. This chain connects TRBV12-3 or TRBV12-4 to TRBJ2-3, with no clear D. The CDR3 length is 15 residues. Trimming left V 0 bases short and J 1 base short, with 8 bases between.

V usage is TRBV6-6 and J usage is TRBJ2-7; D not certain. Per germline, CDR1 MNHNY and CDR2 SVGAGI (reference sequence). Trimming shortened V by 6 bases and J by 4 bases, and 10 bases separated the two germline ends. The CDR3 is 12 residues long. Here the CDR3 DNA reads TGTGCCAGCAGCGGGTCCCCTTACGAGCAGTACTTC. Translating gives CASSGSPYEQYF.

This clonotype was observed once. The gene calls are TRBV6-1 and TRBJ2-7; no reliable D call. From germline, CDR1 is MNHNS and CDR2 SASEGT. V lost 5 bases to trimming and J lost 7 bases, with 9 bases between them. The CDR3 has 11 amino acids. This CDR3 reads CASSSRQEQYF. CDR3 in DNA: TGTGCCAGCAGTTCAAGACAAGAGCAGTACTTC.

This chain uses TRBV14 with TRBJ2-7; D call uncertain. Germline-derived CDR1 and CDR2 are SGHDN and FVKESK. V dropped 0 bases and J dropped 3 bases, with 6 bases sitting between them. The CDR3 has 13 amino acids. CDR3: CASSQDGYYEQYF. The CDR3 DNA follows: TGTGCCAGCAGCCAAGACGGATACTACGAGCAGTACTTC.

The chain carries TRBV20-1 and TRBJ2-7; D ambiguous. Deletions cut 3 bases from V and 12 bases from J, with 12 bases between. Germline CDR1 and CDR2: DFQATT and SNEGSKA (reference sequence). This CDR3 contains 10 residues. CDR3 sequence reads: CSASAQSRYF. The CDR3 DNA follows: TGCAGTGCTAGCGCCCAGAGCCGGTACTTC.

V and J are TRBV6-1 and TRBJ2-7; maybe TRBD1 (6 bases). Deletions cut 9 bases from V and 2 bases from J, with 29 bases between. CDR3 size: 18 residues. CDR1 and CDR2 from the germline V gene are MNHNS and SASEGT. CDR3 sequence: CARVRRFDRQNPPYEQYF. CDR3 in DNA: TGTGCCAGGGTTCGGCGGTTTGACAGGCAAAATCCCCCCTACGAGCAGTACTTC.

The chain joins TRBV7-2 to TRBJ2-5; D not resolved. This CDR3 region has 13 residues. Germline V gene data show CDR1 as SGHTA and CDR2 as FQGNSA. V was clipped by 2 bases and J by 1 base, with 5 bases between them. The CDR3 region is CASSLTLQETQYF. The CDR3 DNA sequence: TGTGCCAGCAGCTTAACTCTCCAAGAGACCCAGTACTTC.

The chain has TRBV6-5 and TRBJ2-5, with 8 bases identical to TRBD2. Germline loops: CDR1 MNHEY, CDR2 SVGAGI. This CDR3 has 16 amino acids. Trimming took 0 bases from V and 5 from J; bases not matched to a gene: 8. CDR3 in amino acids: CASSYSRRGLAETQYF. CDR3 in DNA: TGTGCCAGCAGTTACTCGAGGCGCGGACTAGCCGAGACCCAGTACTTC.

CDR3 sequence: CASSLRAGGVDTQYF. CDR3 in DNA: TGTGCCAGCAGTTTGAGGGCGGGGGGGGTAGATACGCAGTATTTT. This chain connects TRBV12-3 or TRBV12-4 to TRBJ2-3, with TRBD2 identical over 9 bases. The V and J ends lost 3 bases and 5 bases, in that order; junction bases with no gene match: 6. The CDR3 totals 15 residues.

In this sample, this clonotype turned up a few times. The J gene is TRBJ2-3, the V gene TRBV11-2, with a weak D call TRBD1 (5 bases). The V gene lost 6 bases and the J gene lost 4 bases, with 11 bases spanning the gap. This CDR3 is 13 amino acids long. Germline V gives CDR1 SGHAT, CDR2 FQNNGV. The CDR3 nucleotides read TGTGCCAGCAGGTCCCCAGGGCCAGATACGCAGTATTTT. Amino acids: CASRSPGPDTQYF.

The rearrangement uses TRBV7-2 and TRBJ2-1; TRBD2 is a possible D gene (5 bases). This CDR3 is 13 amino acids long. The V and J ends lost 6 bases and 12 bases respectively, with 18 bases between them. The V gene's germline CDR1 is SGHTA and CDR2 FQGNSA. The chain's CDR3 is CASRDSLNKGQFF. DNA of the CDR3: TGTGCCAGCAGGGACTCCCTGAATAAAGGGCAGTTCTTC.

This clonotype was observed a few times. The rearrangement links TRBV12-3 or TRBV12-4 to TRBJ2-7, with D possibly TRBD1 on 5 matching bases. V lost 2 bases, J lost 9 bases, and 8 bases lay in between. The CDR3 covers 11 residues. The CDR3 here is CASSLQGGQYF. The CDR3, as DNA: TGTGCCAGCAGTTTACAGGGCGGGCAGTACTTC.

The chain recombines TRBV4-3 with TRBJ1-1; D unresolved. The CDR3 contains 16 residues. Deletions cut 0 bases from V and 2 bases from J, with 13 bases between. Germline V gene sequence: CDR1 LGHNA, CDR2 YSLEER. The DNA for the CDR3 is TGCGCCAGCAGCCAAGATCCCCCAGGTGTTAACACTGAAGCTTTCTTT. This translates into CASSQDPPGVNTEAFF.

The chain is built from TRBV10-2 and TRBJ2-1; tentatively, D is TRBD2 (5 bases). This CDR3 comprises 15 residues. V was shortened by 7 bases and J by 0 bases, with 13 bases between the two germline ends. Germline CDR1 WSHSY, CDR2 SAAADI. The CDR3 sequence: CASIMGSDSYNEQFF. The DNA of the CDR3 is TGCGCCAGCATTATGGGGAGTGACTCCTACAATGAGCAGTTCTTC.

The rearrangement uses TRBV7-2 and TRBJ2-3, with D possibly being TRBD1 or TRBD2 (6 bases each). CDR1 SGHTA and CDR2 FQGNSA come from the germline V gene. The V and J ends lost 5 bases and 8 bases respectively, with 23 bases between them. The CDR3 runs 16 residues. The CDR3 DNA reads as TGTGCCAGCAGCACGGCTTGGGGGGCCCTCCGTGGTACGCAGTATTTT. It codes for CASSTAWGALRGTQYF. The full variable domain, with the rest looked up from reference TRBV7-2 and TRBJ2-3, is GAGVSQSPSNKVTEKGKDVELRCDPISGHTALYWYRQSLGQGLEFLIYFQGNSAPDKSGLPSDRFSAERTGGSVSTLTIQRTQQEDSAVYLCASSTAWGALRGTQYFGPGTRLTVL.

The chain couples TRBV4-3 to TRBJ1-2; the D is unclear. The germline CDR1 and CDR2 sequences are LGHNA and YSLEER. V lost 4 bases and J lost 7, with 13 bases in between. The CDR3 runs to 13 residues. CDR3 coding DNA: TGCGCCAGCAGCCGAGACATTGTCTCTGGCTACACCTTC. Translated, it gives CASSRDIVSGYTF.

The CDR3 region is CASSFLAGGPHTQYF. The DNA for the CDR3 is TGTGCCAGCAGTTTTCTAGCGGGGGGGCCTCATACGCAGTATTTT. The rearrangement uses TRBV6-5 and TRBJ2-3; the match to TRBD2 covers 12 bases. With V trimmed by 4 bases and J by 7 bases, 6 bases remained unmatched. Looked up from germline, CDR1 is MNHEY and CDR2 is SVGAGI. The CDR3 has 15 residues.

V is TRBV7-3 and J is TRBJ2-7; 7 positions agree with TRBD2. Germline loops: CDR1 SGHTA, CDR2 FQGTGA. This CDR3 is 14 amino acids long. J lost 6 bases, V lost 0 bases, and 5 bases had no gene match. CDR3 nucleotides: TGTGCCAGCAGCTTAACGGGGTCGGGGGGCGAGCAGTACTTC. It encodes CASSLTGSGGEQYF.

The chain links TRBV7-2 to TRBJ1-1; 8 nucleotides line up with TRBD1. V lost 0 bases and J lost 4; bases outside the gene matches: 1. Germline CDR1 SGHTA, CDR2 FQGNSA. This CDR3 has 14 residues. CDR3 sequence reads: CASSLARGLTEAFF. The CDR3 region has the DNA TGTGCCAGCAGCTTAGCCAGGGGGCTCACTGAAGCTTTCTTT.

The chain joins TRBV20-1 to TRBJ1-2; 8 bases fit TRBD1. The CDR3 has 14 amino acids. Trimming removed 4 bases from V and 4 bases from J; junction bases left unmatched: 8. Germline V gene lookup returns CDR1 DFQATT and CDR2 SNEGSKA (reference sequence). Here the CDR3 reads CSATKPGGPYGYTF. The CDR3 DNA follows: TGCAGTGCTACCAAACCAGGGGGCCCCTATGGCTACACCTTC.

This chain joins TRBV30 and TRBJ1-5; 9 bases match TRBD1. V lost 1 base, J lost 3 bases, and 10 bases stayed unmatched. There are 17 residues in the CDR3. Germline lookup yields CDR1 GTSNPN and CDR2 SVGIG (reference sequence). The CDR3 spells CAWSADPGTGTNQPQHF. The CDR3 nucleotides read TGTGCCTGGAGTGCCGACCCCGGGACAGGGACCAATCAGCCCCAGCATTTT.

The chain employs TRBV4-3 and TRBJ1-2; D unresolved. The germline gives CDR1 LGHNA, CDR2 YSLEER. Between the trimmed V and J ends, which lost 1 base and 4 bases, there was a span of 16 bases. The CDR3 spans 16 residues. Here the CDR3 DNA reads TGCGCCAGCAGCCAAGCTACCCCCCCAAACCCCTATGGCTACACCTTC. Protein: CASSQATPPNPYGYTF.

The CDR3 sequence is CASSSTGGVGKLFF. As DNA, the CDR3 is TGTGCCAGCAGCTCGACAGGGGGGGTCGGAAAACTGTTTTTT. The chain links TRBV7-6 to TRBJ1-4, with 9 nucleotides matching TRBD1. V shed 4 bases, J shed 10 bases, and the junction held 7 bases outside the gene matches. From germline, CDR1 is SGHVS and CDR2 FNYEAQ. The CDR3 length is 14 residues.

CDR3 loop: CASRRAHNSPLHF. The CDR3 DNA is TGTGCCAGCAGACGGGCGCATAATTCACCCCTCCACTTT. V usage is TRBV6-2 or TRBV6-3 and J usage is TRBJ1-6, with D unclear. CDR3 length: 13 amino acids. The V end lost 6 bases, the J end lost 5 bases, and 8 bases lay between the germline ends. Germline V CDR1 and CDR2: MNHEY, SVGEGT.